Below, 13 T cell receptor beta chains from the same sample are listed, as sequenced in a study of identical twins. MiXCR, run by TCRdb on the 5' RACE reads, gives a single entry per CDR3 protein. The sample yields 450,000 or so distinct CDR3 sequences, 20% to 25% seen once. These records were also assigned to another study, of T cells expressing NK-cell markers.

Sequencing was done on a sample of CD4+ T cells sorted from blood. Every receptor here comes from a woman between 18 and 29 years old in good health.

This clonotype was seen many times. This chain joins TRBV12-3 or TRBV12-4 and TRBJ2-1; no clear D gene. The CDR3 length is 13 residues. Trimming pared 3 bases from V and 5 bases from J, leaving 8 bases between. The CDR3 region has the DNA TGTGCCAGCAGTTTTGGAGTAAACAATGAGCAGTTCTTC. Translated: CASSFGVNNEQFF.

The chain joins TRBV6-2 or TRBV6-3 to TRBJ1-1, with 8 positions matching TRBD1. CDR1 MNHEY and CDR2 SVGEGT come from the germline V gene. The J segment lost 5 bases and the V segment lost 8 bases, leaving 4 bases of the junction unmatched. The CDR3 runs 12 residues. CDR3 bases: TGTGCCAGCTTCACAGGGGGGACTGAAGCTTTCTTT. Translation gives CASFTGGTEAFF.

This clonotype was counted only a few times. This chain joins TRBV4-1 and TRBJ2-1; no firm D call. CDR3 length equals 14 residues. V was cut by 3 bases and J by 8 bases, with 14 bases left in between. Germline V gene lookup returns CDR1 MGHRA and CDR2 YSYEKL. The CDR3: CASSQPLTEHEQFF. Here the CDR3 DNA reads TGCGCCAGCAGCCAGCCCCTGACGGAGCATGAGCAGTTCTTC.

The chain has TRBV28 and TRBJ2-7, with TRBD2 identical over 9 bases. With 3 bases clipped from V and 3 bases from J, the junction kept 24 bases outside the gene matches. CDR1 and CDR2 (germline): MDHEN, SYDVKM. This CDR3 region has 21 residues. CDR3 coding DNA: TGTGCCAGCAGTTTTTTGAGCTGGGGAGGTCTTCGGCGGGAGGGCCGCTACGAGCAGTACTTC. It specifies CASSFLSWGGLRREGRYEQYF.

The chain joins TRBV5-1 to TRBJ2-1, with TRBD2 matching over 7 bases. Germline loops: CDR1 SGHRS, CDR2 YFSETQ. The CDR3 has 15 residues. With 0 bases clipped from V and 3 bases from J, the junction kept 3 bases outside the gene matches. CDR3 coding DNA: TGCGCCAGCAGCTTGGCCAGCGGGATCTACAATGAGCAGTTCTTC. This codes for CASSLASGIYNEQFF. The entire variable domain, with the rest obtained from reference TRBV5-1 and TRBJ2-1, is as follows: KAGVTQTPRYLIKTRGQQVTLSCSPISGHRSVSWYQQTPGQGLQFLFEYFSETQRNKGNFPGRFSGRQFSNSRSEMNVSTLELGDSALYLCASSLASGIYNEQFFGPGTRLTVL.

This chain connects TRBV12-3 or TRBV12-4 to TRBJ2-1; 10 bases line up with TRBD1. V lost 3 bases to trimming and J lost 10 bases; unmatched junction nucleotides: 9. This CDR3 has 15 residues. The CDR3 nucleotides read TGTGCCAGCAGTTTCCCCGACAGGGGGCGATCAGAGCAGTTCTTC. Its protein is CASSFPDRGRSEQFF.

Turning to this clonotype: A much more abundant neighbour one base away suggests this may be a read error. The genes are TRBV27 and TRBJ2-1, with 7 bases matching TRBD1. CDR1 and CDR2 from the germline V gene are MNHEY and SMNVEV (reference sequence). The CDR3 sequence is 13 residues long. V shed 4 bases and J 4 bases; nucleotides not matched to a gene: 1. The CDR3 loop is CASSSGQYNEQFF. In nucleotides, the CDR3 is TGTGCCAGCAGTTCGGGACAGTACAATGAGCAGTTCTTC.

The gene calls are TRBV19 and TRBJ1-1; TRBD1 is a possible D gene (6 bases). V lost 5 bases, J lost 6 bases, and 10 bases lay in between. Germline V gives CDR1 LNHDA, CDR2 SQIVND (reference sequence). The CDR3 contains 12 residues. The CDR3 is CASSRGGAEAFF. DNA for the CDR3: TGTGCCAGTAGTCGAGGGGGGGCTGAAGCTTTCTTT.

This clonotype came up a few times. DNA of the CDR3: TGCAGCGCCTCCCGACAGCCCGCGGATACGCAGTATTTT. It specifies CSASRQPADTQYF. The chain links TRBV29-1 to TRBJ2-3; a possible D gene is TRBD1 (5 bases). Trimming stripped 7 bases from V and 6 bases from J, with 17 bases between. The germline gives CDR1 SQVTM, CDR2 ANQGSEA. The CDR3 length is 13 residues.

This clonotype was observed a handful of times. The chain uses TRBV20-1 and TRBJ2-3; 9 bases fit TRBD1. V lost 6 bases and J lost 0; bases outside the gene matches: 4. The CDR3 has 14 residues. The V gene's germline CDR1 is DFQATT and CDR2 SNEGSKA (reference sequence). The CDR3 here is CSADGQGSTDTQYF. For the CDR3, the DNA is TGCAGTGCAGACGGACAGGGGAGCACAGATACGCAGTATTTT.

V is TRBV10-3 and J is TRBJ2-5; D perhaps matches TRBD2 (6 bases). Germline assignment: CDR1 ENHRY and CDR2 SYGVKD. V was pared by 6 bases and J by 5 bases, with 16 bases between. The CDR3 totals 14 residues. CDR3 bases: TGTGCCATCAGGCAAGCGGGCCGGGGGGAGACCCAGTACTTC. This encodes CAIRQAGRGETQYF.

This clonotype occurred many times. The rearrangement uses TRBV5-1 and TRBJ1-1; 11 positions agree with TRBD1. Germline V gene lookup returns CDR1 SGHRS and CDR2 YFSETQ. Germline trimming cut 4 bases from V and 4 bases from J; bases unmatched to any gene: 9. The CDR3 is 16 residues long. CDR3 bases: TGCGCCAGCAGCGTGCGCACCGGGACAGGGGGCACTGAAGCTTTCTTT. It specifies CASSVRTGTGGTEAFF.

In its sample, this clonotype was seen a few times. The rearrangement joins TRBV5-1 to TRBJ2-1; D is unclear. Germline loops: CDR1 SGHRS, CDR2 YFSETQ. V lost 5 bases, J lost 10 bases, and 10 bases lay in between. The length of the CDR3 is 11 residues. The CDR3 here is CASSFKEEQFF. CDR3 nucleotide sequence: TGCGCCAGCAGTTTTAAGGAGGAGCAGTTCTTC.